This TCR beta chain was recorded in a study of shared clonotypes between healthy human individuals. In the original analysis: Filtering of immunoSEQ junctional sequences could not match full-length read filtering. Clones were sequenced by immunoSEQ multiplex PCR, and TCRdb holds only the in-frame ones, with some missing. The DNA was the basis for D and trimming; V, J and clone size are from that table. The table has about a million clones, roughly 72% seen once. This CDR3 spans 11 amino acids. The V end was cut by 7 bases, the J end by 5 bases, with 8 bases between. CDR1 is KGHSH and CDR2 is LQKENI in the germline V gene. All of the donors resided in Nashville, Tennessee, and each was a Caucasian adult.

V and J are TRBV18 and TRBJ2-5; D gene ambiguous. Sequenced material: memory CD4+ T cells sorted from blood. As for subset: CD45RA-negative fraction. This sequence originates from a man aged 18-30 years in good health. The CDR3 is CASCSKETQYF. CDR3 in DNA: TGTGCCAGCTGTTCCAAGGAGACCCAGTACTTC.